The sequence of this T cell receptor (beta chain) was determined in a study of T cell responses to AZD1222 COVID-19 vaccine. About the study: Both about-4-week and about-12-week second-dose recipients were combined.

The protocol was immunoSEQ multiplex PCR, while the TCRdb copy is restricted to in-frame clones and leaves out a portion. This table holds 80,000 to 100,000 clones, over 75% found once. This receptor was taken from an adult in good health. The starting material was peripheral blood, obtained on day 0 of AZD1222 vaccination.

This CDR3 is CASSTYGELFF. The CDR3 coding sequence is TGTGCCAGCAGTACCTACGGGGAGCTGTTTTTT. This chain connects TRBV27 to TRBJ2-2, with D hard to call. This CDR3 region has 11 residues. V was cut by 5 bases and J by 7 bases, with 5 bases left in between. The germline gives CDR1 MNHEY, CDR2 SMNVEV (reference sequence).